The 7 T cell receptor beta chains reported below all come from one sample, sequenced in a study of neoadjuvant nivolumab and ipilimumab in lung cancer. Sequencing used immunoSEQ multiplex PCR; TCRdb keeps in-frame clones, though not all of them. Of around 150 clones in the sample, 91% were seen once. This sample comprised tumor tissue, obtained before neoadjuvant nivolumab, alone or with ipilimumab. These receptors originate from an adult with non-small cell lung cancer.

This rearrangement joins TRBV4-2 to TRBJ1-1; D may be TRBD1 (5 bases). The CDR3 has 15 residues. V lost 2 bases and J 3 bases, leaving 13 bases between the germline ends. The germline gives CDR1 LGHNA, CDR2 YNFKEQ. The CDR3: CASSQNGGEDTEAFF. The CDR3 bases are TGTGCCAGCAGCCAAAACGGGGGTGAGGACACTGAAGCTTTCTTT.

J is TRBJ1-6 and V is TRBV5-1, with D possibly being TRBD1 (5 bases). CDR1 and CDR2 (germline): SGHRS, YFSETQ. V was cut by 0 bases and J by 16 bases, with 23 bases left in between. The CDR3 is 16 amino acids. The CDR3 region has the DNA TGCGCCAGCAGCTTGGGACAGCCGAGTGAAGTTCTGTCTCTCCACTTT. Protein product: CASSLGQPSEVLSLHF. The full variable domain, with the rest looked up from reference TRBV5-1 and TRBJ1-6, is KAGVTQTPRYLIKTRGQQVTLSCSPISGHRSVSWYQQTPGQGLQFLFEYFSETQRNKGNFPGRFSGRQFSNSRSEMNVSTLELGDSALYLCASSLGQPSEVLSLHFGNGTRLTVT.

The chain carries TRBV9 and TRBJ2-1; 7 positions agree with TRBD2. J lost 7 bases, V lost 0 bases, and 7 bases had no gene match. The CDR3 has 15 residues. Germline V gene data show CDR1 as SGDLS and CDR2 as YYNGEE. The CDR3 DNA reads TGTGCCAGCAGCGTAGACCTCCTAGCGGCGAATGAGCAGTTCTTC. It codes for CASSVDLLAANEQFF. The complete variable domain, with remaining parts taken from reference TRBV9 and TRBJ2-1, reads DSGVTQTPKHLITATGQRVTLRCSPRSGDLSVYWYQQSLDQGLQFLIQYYNGEERAKGNILERFSAQQFPDLHSELNLSSLELGDSALYFCASSVDLLAANEQFFGPGTRLTVL.

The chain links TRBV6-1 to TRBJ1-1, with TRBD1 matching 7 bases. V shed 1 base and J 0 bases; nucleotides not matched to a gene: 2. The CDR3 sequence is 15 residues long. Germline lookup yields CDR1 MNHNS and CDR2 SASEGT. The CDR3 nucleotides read TGTGCCAGCAGTGAAGAGGGGACAGTGAACACTGAAGCTTTCTTT. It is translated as CASSEEGTVNTEAFF.

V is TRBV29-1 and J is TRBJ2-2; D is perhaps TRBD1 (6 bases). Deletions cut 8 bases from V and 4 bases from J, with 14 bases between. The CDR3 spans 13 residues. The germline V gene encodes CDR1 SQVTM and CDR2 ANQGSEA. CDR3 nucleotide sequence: TGCAGCATCAGGGGTATGGGCACCGGGGAGCTGTTTTTT. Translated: CSIRGMGTGELFF.

CDR3 coding DNA: TGTGCCAGCAGCAGGGACAATCAGCCCCAGCATTTT. Protein sequence: CASSRDNQPQHF. The chain employs TRBV2 and TRBJ1-5; possible D gene TRBD1, 5 bases. V was shortened by 6 bases and J by 3 bases, with 6 bases between the two germline ends. CDR3 length: 12 residues. Germline V gene lookup returns CDR1 SNHLY and CDR2 FYNNEI.

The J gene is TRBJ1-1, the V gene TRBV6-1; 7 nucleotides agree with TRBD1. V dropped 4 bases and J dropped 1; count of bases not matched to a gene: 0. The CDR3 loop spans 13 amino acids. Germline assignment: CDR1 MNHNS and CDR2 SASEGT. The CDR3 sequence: CASSGDRNTEAFF. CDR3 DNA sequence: TGTGCCAGCAGTGGGGACAGGAACACTGAAGCTTTCTTT.